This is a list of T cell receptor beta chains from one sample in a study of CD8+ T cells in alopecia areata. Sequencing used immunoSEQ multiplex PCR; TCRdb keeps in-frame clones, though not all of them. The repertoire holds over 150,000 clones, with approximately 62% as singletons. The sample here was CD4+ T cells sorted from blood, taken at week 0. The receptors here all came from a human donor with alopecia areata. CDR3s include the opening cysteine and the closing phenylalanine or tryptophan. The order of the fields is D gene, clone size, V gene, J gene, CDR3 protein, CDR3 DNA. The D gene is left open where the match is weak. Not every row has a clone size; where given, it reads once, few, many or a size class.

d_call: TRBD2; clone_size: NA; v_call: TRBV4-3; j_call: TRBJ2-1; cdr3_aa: CASSQVMGGREQFF; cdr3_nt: TGCGCCAGCAGCCAAGTCATGGGAGGGAGGGAGCAGTTCTTC
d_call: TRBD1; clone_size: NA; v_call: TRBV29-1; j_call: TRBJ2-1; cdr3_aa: CSVEWTGGYNEQFF; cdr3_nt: TGCAGCGTTGAGTGGACAGGGGGATACAATGAGCAGTTCTTC
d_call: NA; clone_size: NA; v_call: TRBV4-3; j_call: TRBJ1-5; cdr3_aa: CASSPDSLYQPQHF; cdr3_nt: TGCGCCAGCAGCCCAGACAGTTTGTATCAGCCCCAGCATTTT
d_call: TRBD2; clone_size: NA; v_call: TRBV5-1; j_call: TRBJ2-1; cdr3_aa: CASSLGTSDGEQFF; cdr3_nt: TGCGCCAGCAGCTTGGGTACTAGCGATGGGGAGCAGTTCTTC
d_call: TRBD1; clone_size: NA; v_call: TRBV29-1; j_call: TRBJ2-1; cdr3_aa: CSFTGQGGGEQFF; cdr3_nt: TGCAGCTTCACGGGACAGGGCGGTGGTGAGCAGTTCTTC
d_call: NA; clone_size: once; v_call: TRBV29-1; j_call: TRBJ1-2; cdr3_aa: CSVGPRLGYGYTF; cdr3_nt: TGCAGCGTGGGGCCGCGCCTAGGCTATGGCTACACCTTC
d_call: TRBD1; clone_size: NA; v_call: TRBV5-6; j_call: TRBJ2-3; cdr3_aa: CASSSRTGGPDTQYF; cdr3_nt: TGTGCCAGCAGCTCCCGGACAGGGGGGCCAGATACGCAGTATTTT
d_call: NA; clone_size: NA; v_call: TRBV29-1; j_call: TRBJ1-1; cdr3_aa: CSVAVQQNTEAFF; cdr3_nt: TGCAGCGTTGCTGTTCAGCAGAACACTGAAGCTTTCTTT
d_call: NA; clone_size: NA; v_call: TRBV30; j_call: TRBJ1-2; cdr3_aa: CAWSVDGNYGYTF; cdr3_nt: TGTGCCTGGAGTGTCGACGGGAACTATGGCTACACCTTC
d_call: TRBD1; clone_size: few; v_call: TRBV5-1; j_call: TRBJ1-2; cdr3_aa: CASSPRAGTGGGGYTF; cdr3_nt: TGCGCCAGCAGCCCTAGGGCCGGGACAGGGGGCGGTGGCTACACCTTC
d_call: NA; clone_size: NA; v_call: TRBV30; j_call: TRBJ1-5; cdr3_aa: CAWSGGVDQPQHF; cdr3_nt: TGTGCCTGGAGTGGAGGGGTTGATCAGCCCCAGCATTTT